Following are 32 T cell receptor beta chains from one sample sequenced in a study of blood T cells in healthy people across ages. PCR was performed a second time for about 6 to 12 cycles using a sample-barcoded 5' primer and a J-beta primer mix. TCRdb re-analysed the 5' RACE reads in MiXCR, keeping a single row per CDR3 protein. The sample consists of about 840,000 distinct CDR3 sequences, about 27% of them appearing once. These data were likewise used in another study, on T cells of mothers and their children.

The sequenced material came from blood. These receptors were collected from a woman aged 40-49 years in good health.

This clonotype was counted ten times or more. The V and J genes are TRBV20-1 and TRBJ2-7; 7 bases map to TRBD1. The CDR3 has 16 amino acids. Germline-derived CDR1 and CDR2 are DFQATT and SNEGSKA (reference sequence). V gave up 6 bases and J gave up 0 bases; unmatched junction bases: 14. The CDR3 loop reads CSARNTGALNSYEQYF. CDR3 coding DNA: TGCAGTGCCCGAAATACAGGGGCCCTAAACTCCTACGAGCAGTACTTC.

In this sample, this clonotype turned up a few times. The chain carries TRBV9 and TRBJ1-1; D unresolved. CDR3 length: 15 residues. Germline V gene lookup returns CDR1 SGDLS and CDR2 YYNGEE. Trimming shortened V by 0 bases and J by 2 bases, and 11 bases separated the two germline ends. The CDR3 spells CASSVDSLANTEAFF. As DNA, the CDR3 is TGTGCCAGCAGCGTAGATAGTTTGGCCAACACTGAAGCTTTCTTT.

This clonotype was seen ten or more times. The chain has TRBV12-3 or TRBV12-4 and TRBJ1-2; D gene unclear. The CDR3 consists of 11 residues. Trimming shortened V by 6 bases and J by 6 bases, and 8 bases separated the two germline ends. In DNA, the CDR3 is TGTGCCAGCAGATTCGGACATGGCTACACCTTC. Protein: CASRFGHGYTF.

The genes are TRBV5-1 and TRBJ1-4; D is undetermined. Trimming took 0 bases from V and 8 from J, leaving 14 bases between them. The germline V gene encodes CDR1 SGHRS and CDR2 YFSETQ. The CDR3 runs 15 residues. The CDR3 protein is CASSLDDLRAEKLFF. CDR3 sequence (DNA): TGCGCCAGCAGCTTGGACGACCTAAGGGCCGAAAAACTGTTTTTT.

This clonotype was observed at least ten times. The CDR3 is CASSQGFGETQYF. Here the CDR3 DNA reads TGCGCCAGCAGCCAAGGGTTTGGAGAGACCCAGTACTTC. The chain is built from TRBV4-3 and TRBJ2-5, with D uncertain. CDR1 and CDR2 from the germline V gene are LGHNA and YSLEER. Deletions cut 1 base from V and 4 bases from J, with 7 bases between. This CDR3 is built from 13 residues.

This clonotype was seen many times. V is TRBV4-3 and J is TRBJ2-7; 7 nucleotides line up with TRBD2. J gave up 2 bases and V 0 bases, and 16 bases lay outside the gene matches. CDR3 length equals 19 residues. In germline, CDR1 is LGHNA, CDR2 YSLEER. CDR3 DNA sequence: TGCGCCAGCAGCCAAGAGGTCCTACGGGGTAGCGGGCCCACCTACGAGCAGTACTTC. Amino acid sequence: CASSQEVLRGSGPTYEQYF.

The table lists this clonotype with many counts. V gene TRBV7-2 combines with J gene TRBJ2-7; D gene unclear. CDR3 length: 13 amino acids. Per germline, CDR1 SGHTA and CDR2 FQGNSA. Trimming took off 3 bases at V and 4 bases at J, with 10 bases between the two ends. The CDR3 DNA sequence: TGTGCCAGCAGCTTCCAGGCGTCGTACGAGCAGTACTTC. Translated: CASSFQASYEQYF.

This clonotype was counted only a few times. As DNA, the CDR3 is TGTGCCAGCAGCCGCCGGGGAGCGGGGGGCTACGAGCAGTACTTC. Amino acids: CASSRRGAGGYEQYF. The chain couples TRBV7-9 to TRBJ2-7; TRBD2 aligns across 9 bases. CDR3 length: 15 amino acids. Unmatched junction bases numbered 8, after V lost 5 bases and J lost 3 bases. Germline V gene data show CDR1 as SEHNR and CDR2 as FQNEAQ (reference sequence).

This clonotype was counted a few times. The V gene is TRBV5-1, the J gene TRBJ2-7; 10 nucleotides align to TRBD1. CDR3 length: 14 residues. The J segment lost 2 bases and the V segment lost 7 bases, leaving 6 bases of the junction unmatched. The germline V gene encodes CDR1 SGHRS and CDR2 YFSETQ. CDR3 sequence reads: CASRVGTGAYEQYF. The CDR3 region has the DNA TGCGCCAGCCGCGTCGGGACAGGGGCCTACGAGCAGTACTTC.

This chain links TRBV6-4 with TRBJ2-3; 9 bases are shared with TRBD1. This CDR3 contains 15 residues. The germline V gene encodes CDR1 MRHNA and CDR2 SNTAGT. After removal of 4 bases from V and 2 bases from J, the junction contained 4 bases not matched to a gene. CDR3 nucleotide sequence: TGTGCCAGCAGTGTTCGGGACAGGGACACAGATACGCAGTATTTT. This codes for CASSVRDRDTDTQYF.

The chain carries TRBV13 and TRBJ2-7; unclear D gene. Trimming removed 1 base from V and 5 bases from J, with 9 bases in between. Germline values: CDR1 PRHDT, CDR2 FYEKMQ (reference sequence). This CDR3 region has 13 residues. The CDR3 here is CASSLEAWNEQYF. The DNA of the CDR3 is TGTGCCAGCAGCTTAGAAGCCTGGAACGAGCAGTACTTC.

This clonotype appeared a few times. This rearrangement joins TRBV5-1 to TRBJ2-5, with TRBD1 identical over 10 bases. The CDR3 has 16 amino acids. CDR1 and CDR2 (germline): SGHRS, YFSETQ. Losses at the gene ends were 2 bases for V and 1 base for J; bases not matched to a gene: 5. CDR3 sequence: CASSFGTGATQETQYF. DNA for the CDR3: TGCGCCAGCAGCTTCGGGACAGGGGCAACCCAAGAGACCCAGTACTTC.

A remark on this clonotype: With a much larger clone just one base away, this may be a read error. The chain links TRBV7-2 to TRBJ2-6; D possibly uses TRBD1 or TRBD2 (5 bases each). Germline V gene lookup returns CDR1 SGHTA and CDR2 FQGNSA. The CDR3 extends over 16 amino acids. In DNA, the CDR3 is TGTGCCAGCAGCCCAACTGGGGGAACTGGGGCCAACGTCCGGACTTTC. Protein product: CASSPTGGTGANVRTF.

In the case of this clonotype: One end of the junction varies from germline; a read error may be responsible. The chain employs TRBV12-3 or TRBV12-4 and TRBJ2-4; 7 bases line up with TRBD2. The J call may not be correct, given that the DNA end is closer to TRBJ2-7. This CDR3 contains 15 residues. The CDR3 DNA sequence: TGTGCCAGCAGTCCCCTAGCGGAAGTCTCCGACGAGCAGTACTTC. Its translation: CASSPLAEVSDEQYF.

J is TRBJ2-1 and V is TRBV5-6; TRBD2 aligns across 9 bases. The V gene end was trimmed by 2 bases and the J gene end by 5 bases; junction bases not matched to a gene: 5. The CDR3 contains 15 residues. Germline CDR1 is SGHDT and CDR2 is YYEEEE. CDR3 protein: CASSFRRGGHNEQFF. CDR3 bases: TGTGCCAGCAGCTTCCGGCGGGGGGGACACAATGAGCAGTTCTTC.

This clonotype was counted a few times. The chain is built from TRBV5-6 and TRBJ1-2; no definite D call. Germline-derived CDR1 and CDR2 are SGHDT and YYEEEE. With 3 bases removed from V and 6 bases from J, the gap between germline ends came to 15 bases. This CDR3 has 14 residues. CDR3 residues: CASSYRRGPDGYTF. As DNA, the CDR3 is TGTGCCAGCAGCTACAGACGGGGTCCGGATGGCTACACCTTC.

The rearrangement uses TRBV7-9 and TRBJ2-5, with D hard to call. The germline gives CDR1 SEHNR, CDR2 FQNEAQ (reference sequence). V dropped 4 bases and J dropped 11 bases, with 23 bases sitting between them. There are 15 residues in the CDR3. The CDR3 is CASSSLLGRGKEQYF. For the CDR3, the DNA is TGTGCCAGCAGCTCATTATTAGGGCGTGGGAAGGAGCAGTACTTC. Looking up the rest from reference TRBV7-9 and TRBJ2-5 gives the full variable domain: DTGVSQNPRHKITKRGQNVTFRCDPISEHNRLYWYRQTLGQGPEFLTYFQNEAQLEKSRLLSDRFSAERPKGSFSTLEIQRTEQGDSAMYLCASSSLLGRGKEQYFGPGTRLLVL.

A word on this clonotype: Since a much larger clone is just one base distant, this may be a read error. This chain joins TRBV7-2 and TRBJ2-1; D perhaps matches TRBD2 (5 bases). The assigned J gene may be wrong: the sequence end matches TRBJ2-7 better. In germline, CDR1 is SGHTA, CDR2 FQGNSA. The length of the CDR3 is 15 residues. This CDR3 is CASRQLVNSYNEQYF. CDR3 coding DNA: TGTGCCAGCAGGCAACTAGTCAACTCCTACAATGAGCAGTACTTC.

V and J are TRBV30 and TRBJ2-1; weak D call: TRBD2 (5 bases). The CDR3 covers 15 residues. V lost 3 bases, J lost 0 bases, and 12 bases lay in between. Germline CDR1 is GTSNPN and CDR2 is SVGIG (reference sequence). CDR3 sequence: CAWSGEYSSYNEQFF. The CDR3 DNA sequence: TGTGCCTGGAGCGGGGAATATAGCTCCTACAATGAGCAGTTCTTC.

This clonotype occurred many times. The rearrangement uses TRBV7-9 and TRBJ2-7; 9 bases match TRBD1. Germline CDR1 and CDR2: SEHNR and FQNEAQ (reference sequence). The CDR3 is 15 residues long. The V gene end was trimmed by 5 bases and the J gene end by 5 bases; junction bases not matched to a gene: 10. The CDR3 DNA sequence: TGTGCCAGCAGCGGGACCGGGACAGGGTTCCACGAGCAGTACTTC. Its translation: CASSGTGTGFHEQYF.

The table lists this clonotype with a few counts. The chain joins TRBV15 to TRBJ2-1, with TRBD2 identical over 11 bases. CDR3 length equals 17 residues. V lost 0 bases to trimming and J lost 7 bases; unmatched junction nucleotides: 8. The V gene's germline CDR1 is LNHNV and CDR2 YYDKDF (reference sequence). The CDR3, as DNA: TGTGCCACCAGCAGAGATGGTAGCGGGGGGGTCAGGAATGAGCAGTTCTTC. Amino acids: CATSRDGSGGVRNEQFF.

The rearrangement uses TRBV29-1 and TRBJ1-1; tentatively, D is TRBD1 (6 bases). This CDR3 contains 14 residues. V lost 1 base and J lost 5, with 14 bases in between. Germline V gives CDR1 SQVTM, CDR2 ANQGSEA. CDR3 amino acids: CSVEGLAGTTEAFF. CDR3 sequence (DNA): TGCAGCGTTGAAGGTCTGGCGGGGACAACTGAAGCTTTCTTT.

Ten or more counts support this clonotype. The chain joins TRBV13 to TRBJ2-5, with TRBD2 identical over 8 bases. J was trimmed by 0 bases and V by 2 bases; bases with no gene match: 2. Germline assignment: CDR1 PRHDT and CDR2 FYEKMQ (reference sequence). This CDR3 spans 15 amino acids. The CDR3 coding sequence is TGTGCCAGCAGCTTATCACTAGCGGACCAAGAGACCCAGTACTTC. This sequence encodes CASSLSLADQETQYF. Using reference TRBV13 and TRBJ2-5 for the parts outside the CDR3, the full variable domain is AAGVIQSPRHLIKEKRETATLKCYPIPRHDTVYWYQQGPGQDPQFLISFYEKMQSDKGSIPDRFSAQQFSDYHSELNMSSLELGDSALYFCASSLSLADQETQYFGPGTRLLVL.

The genes are TRBV20-1 and TRBJ2-5, with D unclear. This CDR3 has 13 amino acids. Trimming removed 3 bases from V and 11 bases from J, with 19 bases in between. Germline loops: CDR1 DFQATT, CDR2 SNEGSKA (reference sequence). In nucleotides, the CDR3 is TGCAGTGCTAGGGCGACGGTTGACGAGGAGCAGTACTTC. It codes for CSARATVDEEQYF.

The chain is built from TRBV5-1 and TRBJ1-1; the D is unclear. Germline V gives CDR1 SGHRS, CDR2 YFSETQ. V lost 4 bases, J lost 8 bases, and 12 bases lay in between. The CDR3 spans 12 residues. The CDR3 DNA sequence: TGCGCCAGCAGCCTGACCCCAACGGAAGCTTTCTTT. Its translation is CASSLTPTEAFF. The full variable domain, with the rest looked up from reference TRBV5-1 and TRBJ1-1, is KAGVTQTPRYLIKTRGQQVTLSCSPISGHRSVSWYQQTPGQGLQFLFEYFSETQRNKGNFPGRFSGRQFSNSRSEMNVSTLELGDSALYLCASSLTPTEAFFGQGTRLTVV.

This clonotype was seen a few times. The chain has TRBV29-1 and TRBJ2-1, with TRBD2 identical over 7 bases. The germline V gene encodes CDR1 SQVTM and CDR2 ANQGSEA. CDR3 length equals 11 residues. The V gene end was trimmed by 6 bases and the J gene end by 9 bases; junction bases not matched to a gene: 5. This CDR3 is CSVHTGGEQFF. CDR3 nucleotide sequence: TGCAGCGTGCATACGGGAGGTGAGCAGTTCTTC.

This clonotype was seen more than once but under ten times. The chain employs TRBV6-4 and TRBJ2-2; possible D gene TRBD1, 6 bases. The V end was cut by 0 bases, the J end by 0 bases, with 8 bases between. This CDR3 is built from 16 residues. CDR1 is MRHNA and CDR2 is SNTAGT in the germline V gene. The CDR3 protein is CASSDSPGANTGELFF. The CDR3 DNA reads TGTGCCAGCAGTGACTCGCCAGGGGCGAACACCGGGGAGCTGTTTTTT.

This clonotype came up a few times. The chain is built from TRBV2 and TRBJ2-3, with D uncertain. Germline loops: CDR1 SNHLY, CDR2 FYNNEI. CDR3 length: 15 residues. The germline V and J ends were trimmed by 4 bases and 0 bases, with 11 bases remaining between them. CDR3 sequence reads: CASSGTELSTDTQYF. CDR3 sequence (DNA): TGTGCCAGCAGTGGGACGGAACTTAGCACAGATACGCAGTATTTT.

Ten or more counts support this clonotype. The chain's CDR3 is CASSAATSGRTYEQYF. CDR3 DNA sequence: TGCGCCAGCAGCGCCGCGACTAGCGGAAGAACCTACGAGCAGTACTTC. The chain carries TRBV5-1 and TRBJ2-7; 9 bases map to TRBD2. Trimming took 4 bases from V and 2 from J; bases not matched to a gene: 10. Germline CDR1 SGHRS, CDR2 YFSETQ. This CDR3 spans 16 amino acids. Combining the CDR3 with reference TRBV5-1 and TRBJ2-7 gives the whole variable domain KAGVTQTPRYLIKTRGQQVTLSCSPISGHRSVSWYQQTPGQGLQFLFEYFSETQRNKGNFPGRFSGRQFSNSRSEMNVSTLELGDSALYLCASSAATSGRTYEQYFGPGTRLTVT.

In this sample, this clonotype turned up many times. The chain has TRBV5-1 and TRBJ2-1, with 7 bases fitting TRBD1. The junction had 4 bases not matched to a gene; V was cut back by 0 bases and J by 1 base. From germline, CDR1 is SGHRS and CDR2 YFSETQ. The CDR3 runs to 16 residues. The CDR3 region has the DNA TGCGCCAGCAGCTTGGTAGGGGGCGAGTCCTACAATGAGCAGTTCTTC. Residues: CASSLVGGESYNEQFF.

The chain recombines TRBV5-1 with TRBJ1-2, with 10 bases that match TRBD1. The germline gives CDR1 SGHRS, CDR2 YFSETQ. This CDR3 is 15 amino acids long. The V and J ends lost 5 bases and 1 base, in that order; junction bases with no gene match: 5. CDR3 loop: CASSRGTGDNYGYTF. In DNA, the CDR3 is TGCGCCAGCAGTAGAGGGACAGGGGATAACTATGGCTACACCTTC.

A note on this clonotype: This may stem from a read error, because a much larger clone lies one nucleotide away. The chain carries TRBV12-3 or TRBV12-4 and TRBJ1-5; D gene ambiguous. The CDR3 loop spans 12 amino acids. The CDR3 region is CAGSFSNQPQHF. The CDR3 DNA is TGTGCCGGCAGTTTTAGCAATCAGCCCCAGCATTTT.